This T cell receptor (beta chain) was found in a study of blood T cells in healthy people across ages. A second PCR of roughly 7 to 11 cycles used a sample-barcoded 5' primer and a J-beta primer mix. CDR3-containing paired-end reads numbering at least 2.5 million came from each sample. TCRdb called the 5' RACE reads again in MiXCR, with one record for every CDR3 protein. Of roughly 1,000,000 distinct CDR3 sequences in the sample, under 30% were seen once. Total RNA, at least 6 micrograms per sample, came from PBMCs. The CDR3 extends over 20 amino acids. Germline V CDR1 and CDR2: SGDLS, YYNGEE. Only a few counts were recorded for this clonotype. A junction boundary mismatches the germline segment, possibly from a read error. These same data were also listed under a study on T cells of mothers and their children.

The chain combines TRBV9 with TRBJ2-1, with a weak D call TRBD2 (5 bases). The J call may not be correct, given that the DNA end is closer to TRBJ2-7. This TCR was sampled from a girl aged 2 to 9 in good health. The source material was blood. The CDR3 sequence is CANSVATLERRGPVSYEQYF. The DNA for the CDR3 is TGTGCCAACAGCGTAGCTACCCTGGAAAGGAGAGGGCCCGTCTCCTACGAGCAGTACTTC.